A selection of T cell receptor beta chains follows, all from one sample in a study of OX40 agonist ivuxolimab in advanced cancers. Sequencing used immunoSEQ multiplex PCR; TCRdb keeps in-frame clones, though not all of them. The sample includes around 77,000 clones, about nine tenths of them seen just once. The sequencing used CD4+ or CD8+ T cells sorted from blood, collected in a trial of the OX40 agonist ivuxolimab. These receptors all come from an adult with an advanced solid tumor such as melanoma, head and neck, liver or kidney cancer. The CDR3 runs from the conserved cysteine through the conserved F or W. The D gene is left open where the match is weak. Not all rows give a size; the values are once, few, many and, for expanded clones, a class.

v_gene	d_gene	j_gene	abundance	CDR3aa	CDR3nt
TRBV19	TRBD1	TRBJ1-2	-	CASSPHPSEGANGYTF	TGTGCCAGTAGCCCCCACCCTTCGGAGGGGGCGAATGGCTACACCTTC
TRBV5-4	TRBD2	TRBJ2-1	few	CASSPRAREGRDEQFF	TGTGCCAGCAGCCCAAGAGCGCGGGAGGGCCGGGACGAGCAGTTCTTC
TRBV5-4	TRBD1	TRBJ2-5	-	CASRPRTGGGETQYF	TGTGCCAGCAGACCGAGGACAGGGGGAGGAGAGACCCAGTACTTC
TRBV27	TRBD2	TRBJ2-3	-	CASYPSLAGAPTDTQYF	TGTGCCAGTTACCCCTCACTAGCGGGAGCCCCCACAGATACGCAGTATTTT
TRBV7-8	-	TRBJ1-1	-	CASSPRQNRDTEAFF	TGTGCCAGCAGCCCAAGACAGAATAGGGACACTGAAGCTTTCTTT
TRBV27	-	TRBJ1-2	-	CASSRGQTYGYTF	TGTGCCAGCAGCCGGGGACAAACCTATGGCTACACCTTC
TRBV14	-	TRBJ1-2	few	CASSPLRWNYGYTF	TGTGCCAGCAGCCCTCTCAGGTGGAACTATGGCTACACCTTC
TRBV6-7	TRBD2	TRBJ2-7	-	CASSSSAGEPHEQYF	TGTGCCAGCAGCTCATCTGCGGGAGAACCCCACGAGCAGTACTTC
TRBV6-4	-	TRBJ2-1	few	CASSVSLNNEQFF	TGTGCCAGCAGTGTTTCGTTAAACAATGAGCAGTTCTTC
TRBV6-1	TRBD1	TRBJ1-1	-	CASCRTGSGNTEAFF	TGTGCCAGCTGTAGGACAGGGTCGGGGAACACTGAAGCTTTCTTT
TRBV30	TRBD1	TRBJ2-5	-	CAWRPPGQVSSPQYF	TGTGCCTGGAGACCTCCGGGACAGGTCTCGTCCCCCCAGTACTTC
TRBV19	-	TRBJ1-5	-	CASSRGYPGSQPQHF	TGTGCCAGTAGCAGGGGATACCCAGGGTCTCAGCCCCAGCATTTT
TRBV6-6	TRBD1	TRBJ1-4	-	CASSRDRATNEKLFF	TGTGCCAGCAGCCGCGACAGGGCAACTAATGAAAAACTGTTTTTT
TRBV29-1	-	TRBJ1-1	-	CSVHVTGFNTEAFF	TGCAGCGTGCACGTGACAGGATTCAACACTGAAGCTTTCTTT
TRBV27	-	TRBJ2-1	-	CASSSLAPYNEQFF	TGTGCCAGCAGTTCTTTAGCGCCCTACAATGAGCAGTTCTTC
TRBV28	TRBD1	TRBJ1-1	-	CASSLLGGENTEAFF	TGTGCCAGCAGTTTATTAGGGGGCGAGAACACTGAAGCTTTCTTT
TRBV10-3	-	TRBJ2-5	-	CAISRGRGAETQYF	TGTGCCATCAGCCGGGGTCGGGGGGCGGAGACCCAGTACTTC
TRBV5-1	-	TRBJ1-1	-	CASSPGARFKAEAFF	TGCGCCAGCAGCCCCGGGGCGAGGTTTAAGGCTGAAGCTTTCTTT
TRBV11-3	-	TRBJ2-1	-	CASSFSRGTGEQFF	TGTGCCAGCAGCTTTTCCCGTGGAACTGGGGAGCAGTTCTTC
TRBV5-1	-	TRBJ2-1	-	CASSLDRITYNEQFF	TGCGCCAGCAGTCTTGACAGGATCACCTACAATGAGCAGTTCTTC
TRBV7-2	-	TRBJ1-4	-	CASSRGAGEKLFF	TGTGCCAGCAGCCGCGGGGCCGGTGAAAAACTGTTTTTT
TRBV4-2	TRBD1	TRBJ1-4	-	CASSQGDRESEKLFF	TGTGCCAGCAGCCAAGGGGACAGGGAGAGTGAAAAACTGTTTTTT
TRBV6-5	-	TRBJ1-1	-	CASSPRVSTEAFF	TGTGCCAGCAGTCCCAGGGTGAGCACTGAAGCTTTCTTT